This entry lists 30 T cell receptor beta chains sequenced from one sample in a study of blood T cell repertoires in COVID-19. The table came from immunoSEQ multiplex PCR; TCRdb's copy has only in-frame clones and leaves some out. The sample holds about 74,000 clones, roughly four fifths seen once. Sequenced sample: peripheral blood. These receptors came from a human donor in a cohort sampled during active COVID-19.

The chain has TRBV9 and TRBJ1-1; TRBD1 is a possible D gene (6 bases). Germline CDR1 SGDLS, CDR2 YYNGEE. Trimming removed 3 bases at V and 10 bases at J, with 16 bases between. This CDR3 is 13 amino acids long. CDR3 sequence (DNA): TGTGCCAGCAGCGCCGGGACACGGCCTGGAGCTTTCTTT. Translated, it gives CASSAGTRPGAFF.

The chain recombines TRBV5-6 with TRBJ2-7; perhaps TRBD1 as D (5 bases). The V end was cut by 1 base, the J end by 7 bases, with 12 bases between. Germline V CDR1 and CDR2: SGHDT, YYEEEE. CDR3 length: 13 residues. The DNA of the CDR3 is TGTGCCAGCAGCTTGTCCAGGGTGGGAGAGCAGTACTTC. Its translation: CASSLSRVGEQYF.

The genes are TRBV5-6 and TRBJ1-4; tentatively, D is TRBD1 (6 bases). The CDR3 extends over 14 amino acids. Trimming left V 2 bases short and J 5 bases short, with 10 bases between. Germline CDR1 is SGHDT and CDR2 is YYEEEE. The CDR3 DNA follows: TGTGCCAGCAGCTTAGGACAGCTAAATGAAAAACTGTTTTTT. Residues: CASSLGQLNEKLFF.

The chain uses TRBV15 and TRBJ1-5; D is uncertain. Trimming removed 5 bases at V and 3 bases at J, with 11 bases between. There are 14 residues in the CDR3. Germline assignment: CDR1 LNHNV and CDR2 YYDKDF (reference sequence). CDR3 protein: CATSADKTNQPQHF. CDR3 coding DNA: TGTGCCACCAGCGCCGACAAGACCAATCAGCCCCAGCATTTT.

This chain links TRBV6-1 with TRBJ1-4; the D gene is possibly TRBD1 (6 bases). The V end was cut by 0 bases, the J end by 10 bases, with 15 bases between. The CDR3 has 15 amino acids. CDR1 is MNHNS and CDR2 is SASEGT in the germline V gene. In DNA form, the CDR3 reads TGTGCCAGCAGTGAAGCAAGGGGGGGCGGAGTAAAACTGTTTTTT. Residues: CASSEARGGGVKLFF.

The CDR3 coding sequence is TGCGCCAGCAGCGAACAGGGAAGCTCTGGAAACACCATATATTTT. Encoded protein: CASSEQGSSGNTIYF. The gene calls are TRBV5-1 and TRBJ1-3; weak D call: TRBD1 (6 bases). V lost 4 bases and J lost 0, with 11 bases in between. CDR3 length: 15 residues. Per the germline V gene, CDR1 is SGHRS and CDR2 is YFSETQ.

The genes are TRBV11-2 and TRBJ2-7, with D uncertain. V lost 4 bases and J 9 bases, leaving 16 bases between the germline ends. In germline, CDR1 is SGHAT, CDR2 FQNNGV. The CDR3 contains 13 residues. The CDR3 here is CASSSGPLNGQYF. The DNA for the CDR3 is TGTGCCAGCAGCTCAGGCCCACTGAATGGGCAGTACTTC.

This clone appeared a few times. This rearrangement joins TRBV7-2 to TRBJ2-7, with TRBD2 matching 14 bases. J gave up 2 bases and V 7 bases, and 13 bases lay outside the gene matches. Germline-derived CDR1 and CDR2 are SGHTA and FQGNSA. The CDR3 contains 18 residues. This CDR3 reads CASKPGLAGALSTYEQYF. The CDR3 coding sequence is TGTGCCAGCAAACCGGGACTAGCGGGGGCCCTGAGCACCTACGAGCAGTACTTC.

The V gene is TRBV5-6, the J gene TRBJ1-2; D not certain. The CDR3 totals 15 residues. Germline CDR1 is SGHDT and CDR2 is YYEEEE. Trimming shortened V by 4 bases and J by 4 bases, and 17 bases separated the two germline ends. The CDR3 is CASSPLAGLGYGYTF. The CDR3, as DNA: TGTGCCAGCAGCCCCCTGGCGGGGTTGGGCTATGGCTACACCTTC.

This rearrangement joins TRBV27 to TRBJ1-4, with TRBD1 identical over 8 bases. The germline gives CDR1 MNHEY, CDR2 SMNVEV (reference sequence). V was clipped by 6 bases and J by 3 bases; unmatched bases: 3. This CDR3 region has 14 residues. CDR3 DNA: TGTGCCAGCAGGGACAGGGCATCTAATGAAAAACTGTTTTTT. Its translation: CASRDRASNEKLFF.

The CDR3 bases are TGTGCCAGATCCGCCGGGACAGGGGTTTCCGAGCAGTACTTC. This codes for CARSAGTGVSEQYF. The chain is built from TRBV19 and TRBJ2-7; 10 bases are shared with TRBD1. V lost 9 bases to trimming and J lost 6 bases; unmatched junction nucleotides: 11. Germline V CDR1 and CDR2: LNHDA, SQIVND (reference sequence). This CDR3 has 14 residues.

The CDR3 DNA reads as TGTGCCAGCGAACTTCGACAGGGCCCTTACTATGGCTACACCTTC. Its protein product is CASELRQGPYYGYTF. The chain carries TRBV28 and TRBJ1-2; 7 bases fit TRBD1. Germline V CDR1 and CDR2: MDHEN, SYDVKM. V lost 8 bases and J lost 3; bases outside the gene matches: 12. The CDR3 spans 15 residues.

The chain recombines TRBV5-4 with TRBJ2-2; the match to TRBD2 covers 7 bases. J lost 6 bases, V lost 0 bases, and 5 bases had no gene match. Germline-derived CDR1 and CDR2 are SGHNT and YYREEE (reference sequence). The CDR3 totals 15 residues. CDR3 amino acids: CASSLGTSAAGELFF. The CDR3 nucleotides read TGTGCCAGCAGCTTGGGAACTAGCGCGGCCGGGGAGCTGTTTTTT.

The J gene is TRBJ2-1, the V gene TRBV29-1; TRBD2 matches at 13 bases. Losses at the gene ends were 6 bases for V and 5 bases for J; bases not matched to a gene: 16. The germline gives CDR1 SQVTM, CDR2 ANQGSEA. This CDR3 has 18 residues. The CDR3 DNA is TGCAGCGTCCCAGGACTAGCGGGGGACCTCGGTCCAAACAATGAGCAGTTCTTC. Protein sequence: CSVPGLAGDLGPNNEQFF.

The chain has TRBV11-2 and TRBJ2-7; the match to TRBD2 covers 7 bases. The CDR3 has 12 residues. Germline loops: CDR1 SGHAT, CDR2 FQNNGV. Germline trimming cut 11 bases from V and 5 bases from J; bases unmatched to any gene: 9. CDR3 in DNA: TGTGCCTCCGGGGGGTTCAGGGACGAGCAGTACTTC. Amino acids: CASGGFRDEQYF.

The rearrangement joins TRBV5-4 to TRBJ2-7, with 9 nucleotides matching TRBD1. The length of the CDR3 is 13 residues. Germline V gene lookup returns CDR1 SGHNT and CDR2 YYREEE (reference sequence). Trimming at V came to 2 bases and at J to 5 bases, leaving 2 bases not matched to a gene. CDR3 loop: CASSFRDRDEQYF. Here the CDR3 DNA reads TGTGCCAGCAGCTTCCGGGACAGGGACGAGCAGTACTTC.

V and J are TRBV23-1 and TRBJ2-5; 8 bases line up with TRBD1. TRBV23-1 is identified as an open reading frame with a role that is uncertain. This CDR3 is built from 16 residues. J was trimmed by 5 bases and V by 2 bases; bases with no gene match: 10. The CDR3 sequence: CASSQAGQGDRETQYF. CDR3 DNA sequence: TGCGCCAGCAGTCAAGCAGGACAGGGAGATCGGGAGACCCAGTACTTC.

This clone was observed a few times. The chain couples TRBV5-1 to TRBJ2-1, with no clear D. V lost 0 bases and J 3 bases, leaving 7 bases between the germline ends. This CDR3 comprises 14 residues. Germline CDR1 SGHRS, CDR2 YFSETQ. The CDR3 region is CASSLVIDYNEQFF. The CDR3, as DNA: TGCGCCAGCAGCTTGGTGATAGACTACAATGAGCAGTTCTTC.

With regard to this clone: Other DNA sequences of this sample code for an identical CDR3. This chain links TRBV7-2 with TRBJ1-6; 7 bases align to TRBD1. Germline V CDR1 and CDR2: SGHTA, FQGNSA. The CDR3 loop spans 14 amino acids. V gave up 5 bases and J gave up 7 bases; unmatched junction bases: 5. The DNA for the CDR3 is TGTGCCAGCAGCCCGGGGACAGAAAATTCACCCCTCCACTTT. It encodes CASSPGTENSPLHF.

The chain uses TRBV12-3 or TRBV12-4 and TRBJ2-1; the match to TRBD2 covers 7 bases. Trimming removed 5 bases from V and 9 bases from J; junction bases left unmatched: 7. The CDR3 consists of 13 residues. As DNA, the CDR3 is TGTGCCAGCAGTAGCGGGAATAGCGTTGAGCAGTTCTTC. Translation: CASSSGNSVEQFF.

This chain uses TRBV19 with TRBJ2-5; 8 bases match TRBD1. In germline, CDR1 is LNHDA, CDR2 SQIVND (reference sequence). This CDR3 spans 15 amino acids. The junction had 5 bases not matched to a gene; V was cut back by 2 bases and J by 3 bases. Written as DNA, the CDR3 is TGTGCCAGTAGTATAAGGACAGGGCCTGAAGAGACCCAGTACTTC. Its translation is CASSIRTGPEETQYF.

This rearrangement joins TRBV6-4 to TRBJ2-6, with TRBD1 as a possible D gene (5 bases). CDR1 is MRHNA and CDR2 is SNTAGT in the germline V gene. This CDR3 region has 15 residues. V was cut by 4 bases and J by 3 bases, with 10 bases left in between. In DNA form, the CDR3 reads TGTGCCAGCAGTGGCCAGGGTGGTGGGGCCAACGTCCTGACTTTC. Residues: CASSGQGGGANVLTF.

This clone appeared once. CDR3 amino acids: CASSDSGRGLNQPQHF. CDR3 sequence (DNA): TGTGCCAGTAGTGACTCTGGGAGGGGACTCAATCAGCCCCAGCATTTT. The chain recombines TRBV19 with TRBJ1-5; D possibly corresponds to TRBD1 (5 bases). The CDR3 has 16 amino acids. V was shortened by 5 bases and J by 3 bases, with 17 bases between the two germline ends. The germline V gene encodes CDR1 LNHDA and CDR2 SQIVND (reference sequence). The entire variable domain, with the rest obtained from reference TRBV19 and TRBJ1-5, is as follows: DGGITQSPKYLFRKEGQNVTLSCEQNLNHDAMYWYRQDPGQGLRLIYYSQIVNDFQKGDIAEGYSVSREKKESFPLTVTSAQKNPTAFYLCASSDSGRGLNQPQHFGDGTRLSIL.

This clone was counted only a few times. V is TRBV6-5 and J is TRBJ1-5, with D tentatively TRBD1 (5 bases). Trimming took 6 bases from V and 3 from J, leaving 15 bases between them. Germline V gives CDR1 MNHEY, CDR2 SVGAGI. The CDR3 spans 15 residues. CDR3: CASRRLEGDNQPQHF. CDR3 in DNA: TGTGCCAGCAGACGCTTGGAAGGGGACAATCAGCCCCAGCATTTT.

The rearrangement uses TRBV3-1 (or the pseudogene TRBV3-2) and TRBJ1-5; D uncertain. The germline CDR1 and CDR2 sequences are LGHDT and YNNKEL (reference sequence). V was clipped by 1 base and J by 3 bases, with 10 bases between them. The CDR3 is made up of 15 amino acids. CDR3 bases: TGTGCCAGCAGCCAAGGTACATTAACCAATCAGCCCCAGCATTTT. Translated, it gives CASSQGTLTNQPQHF.

This clone was detected a few times. The V call is TRBV5-1, the J call TRBJ1-6; 10 positions match TRBD1. Germline V gene lookup returns CDR1 SGHRS and CDR2 YFSETQ. Losses at the gene ends were 4 bases for V and 7 bases for J; bases not matched to a gene: 5. The CDR3 is 15 residues long. CDR3 DNA sequence: TGCGCCAGCAGCGGAAGACAGGGGGCAAATTCACCCCTCCACTTT. Residues: CASSGRQGANSPLHF.

V and J are TRBV7-8 and TRBJ2-7; TRBD1 matches 7 bases. The germline gives CDR1 SGHVS, CDR2 FQNEAQ. V trimming: 2 bases; J trimming: 0 bases; junction bases outside the gene matches: 1. The CDR3 spans 14 residues. For the CDR3, the DNA is TGTGCCAGCAGCTTACCAGGGGGCTCCTACGAGCAGTACTTC. Encoded protein: CASSLPGGSYEQYF.

The rearrangement joins TRBV4-1 to TRBJ1-4; D is unclear. The CDR3 covers 13 residues. Trimming removed 1 base from V and 15 bases from J, with 15 bases in between. Germline values: CDR1 MGHRA, CDR2 YSYEKL. The CDR3 loop is CASSQGGSGFLFF. DNA for the CDR3: TGCGCCAGCAGCCAAGGAGGGAGTGGATTTTTGTTTTTT.

This clone has only a few counts. This chain uses TRBV4-2 with TRBJ2-7; TRBD2 matches at 11 bases. Trimming cost V 0 bases and J 7 bases; bases outside gene matches: 8. Germline CDR1 reads LGHNA; CDR2 reads YNFKEQ. The CDR3 loop spans 16 amino acids. As DNA, the CDR3 is TGTGCCAGCAGCCAAGATCTAACTAGCGGGGGTCGTGAGCAGTACTTC. It specifies CASSQDLTSGGREQYF.

A remark on this clone: The junction does not match germline at one end; this may be a read error. The genes are TRBV7-7 and TRBJ2-7, with 9 nucleotides matching TRBD2. The CDR3 spans 14 residues. The germline gives CDR1 SSHAT, CDR2 FNYEAQ (reference sequence). The CDR3 region has the DNA TGTGCTAGCAGCTTGAGCGGGGGGATCTACGAGCAGTACTTC. Translating it yields CASSLSGGIYEQYF. Full variable domain (missing parts from reference TRBV7-7 and TRBJ2-7): GAGVSQSPRYKVTKRGQDVTLRCDPISSHATLYWYQQALGQGPEFLTYFNYEAQPDKSGLPSDRFSAERPEGSISTLTIQRTEQRDSAMYRCASSLSGGIYEQYFGPGTRLTVT.